This T cell receptor (beta chain) appears in the sequencing data of a study of T cell responses to AZD1222 COVID-19 vaccine. General study points: Vaccination with two AZD1222 doses was followed by a rise in Spike-specific TCR breadth and depth.

This clone was detected only once. Its specificity is not known. Only in-frame clones appear in the TCRdb table, and some are missing; sequencing was by immunoSEQ multiplex PCR. The repertoire holds around 130,000 clones, with approximately 93% as singletons. The CDR3 has 14 residues. V trimming: 6 bases; J trimming: 4 bases; junction bases outside the gene matches: 7. Germline CDR1 reads LNHNV; CDR2 reads YYDKDF (reference sequence). The material was peripheral blood, obtained on day 0 of AZD1222 vaccination. The TCR comes from an adult in good health. This chain links TRBV15 with TRBJ1-2; TRBD1 matches at 8 bases. The CDR3: CATSQGAGGYGYTF. CDR3 nucleotides: TGTGCCACCAGTCAGGGGGCGGGAGGCTATGGCTACACCTTC.